A single sample gave rise to the 20 T cell receptor beta chains below, sequenced in a study of T-cell reconstitution after alpha-beta-depleted transplantation in children (dated by TCRdb to the mid-2010s). The library was made by PCR. Sequencing relied on an Illumina HiSeq 2500. Molecular barcoding was employed in the preparation of TCR libraries, with unique molecular identifiers being used to normalize TCRbeta repertoire quantification. TCRdb itself trimmed the public reads at Q25 with fastp, ran MiXCR and retained productive beta chains. Each record represents a unique CDR3 protein, reported with the most common genes and DNA among its rows. This sample gives around 600,000 distinct CDR3 sequences in total; 16% of them show up just once. The ten largest clones capture 0.9% to 1.2% of the sample. Sequenced here: PBMCs from the stem cell graft donor, sampled from the stem cell graft. The receptors were gathered from a human donor who donated a stem cell graft to a child with acute myeloid leukemia.

Many counts were recorded for this clonotype. Here the CDR3 DNA reads TGTGCCAGCAGTGCTGGAGTGGGTAATTCACCCCTCCACTTT. Translation: CASSAGVGNSPLHF. The chain links TRBV27 to TRBJ1-6; the D is unclear. V shed 5 bases and J shed 6 bases, with 11 bases lying between them. This CDR3 is built from 14 residues. Germline V lookup: CDR1 MNHEY, CDR2 SMNVEV (reference sequence).

The genes are TRBV7-2 and TRBJ2-6; no clear D gene. From germline, CDR1 is SGHTA and CDR2 FQGNSA. This CDR3 spans 15 amino acids. V dropped 7 bases and J dropped 0 bases, with 10 bases sitting between them. CDR3 protein: CASTPRDSGANVLTF. Written as DNA, the CDR3 is TGTGCCAGCACTCCAAGGGACTCTGGGGCCAACGTCCTGACTTTC.

This chain uses TRBV6-2 or TRBV6-3 with TRBJ2-2, with 8 bases identical to TRBD1. J gave up 5 bases and V 6 bases, and 5 bases lay outside the gene matches. CDR1 MNHEY and CDR2 SVGEGT come from the germline V gene. The length of the CDR3 is 14 residues. CDR3 in DNA: TGTGCCAGCAGATACAGGGGGTTGACCGGGGAGCTGTTTTTT. Its protein product is CASRYRGLTGELFF.

The chain uses TRBV24-1 and TRBJ1-1; 7 nucleotides match TRBD1. Per germline, CDR1 KGHDR and CDR2 SFDVKD. CDR3 length: 13 amino acids. The trim removed 7 bases at V and 1 base at J, leaving 2 bases unmatched. DNA of the CDR3: TGTGCCACCAGGGGACAGCCGAACACTGAAGCTTTCTTT. It yields the protein CATRGQPNTEAFF.

About this clonotype itself: A much larger clone differs from this one at a single base, so this may be a read error. J is TRBJ1-4 and V is TRBV6-2 or TRBV6-3; TRBD1 aligns across 9 bases. The CDR3 contains 21 residues. The germline V gene has CDR1 MNHEY and CDR2 SVGEGT. The chain's CDR3 is CASRYYWDRERPTATNEKLFF. DNA of the CDR3: TGTGCCAGCAGATACTATTGGGACAGGGAGAGACCAACGGCAACTAATGAAAAACTGTTTTTT.

In this sample, this clonotype turned up many times. The CDR3, as DNA: TGCAGCGTTCAGGCGGCTATCTCCTACGAGCAGTACTTC. This sequence encodes CSVQAAISYEQYF. V gene TRBV29-1 combines with J gene TRBJ2-7; D not resolved. Germline V gene lookup returns CDR1 SQVTM and CDR2 ANQGSEA. The germline V and J ends were trimmed by 5 bases and 0 bases, with 11 bases remaining between them. This CDR3 is built from 13 residues.

V gene TRBV10-2 combines with J gene TRBJ2-7; D remains unclear. Germline V gene sequence: CDR1 WSHSY, CDR2 SAAADI. V was pared by 0 bases and J by 5 bases, with 14 bases between. The CDR3 is 15 amino acids. DNA for the CDR3: TGCGCCAGCAGTGAGTCCTCGACGGCCGGCGACGAGCAGTACGTC. Its protein product is CASSESSTAGDEQYV.

This clonotype was seen repeatedly, ten times or more. CDR3 bases: TGCAGCGCCGCCCGGGGGGGCTTGACAGATACGCAGTATTTT. It is translated as CSAARGGLTDTQYF. The chain carries TRBV29-1 and TRBJ2-3, with 8 nucleotides matching TRBD2. CDR1 and CDR2 from the germline V gene are SQVTM and ANQGSEA. Trimming removed 7 bases from V and 3 bases from J; junction bases left unmatched: 9. CDR3 length: 14 residues.

This clonotype was seen ten or more times. The chain recombines TRBV20-1 with TRBJ1-1; D gene ambiguous. Trimming took 5 bases from V and 4 from J, leaving 14 bases between them. Germline V gene data show CDR1 as DFQATT and CDR2 as SNEGSKA (reference sequence). This CDR3 is 13 amino acids long. The DNA for the CDR3 is TGCAGTGCTGACAATGGCGCGAGCACTGAAGCTTTCTTT. Its translation: CSADNGASTEAFF.

This clonotype was counted only a few times. The V gene is TRBV7-2, the J gene TRBJ1-2; a weak D match, TRBD1 (6 bases). Germline loops: CDR1 SGHTA, CDR2 FQGNSA. CDR3 length: 16 residues. Trimming stripped 5 bases from V and 6 bases from J, with 22 bases between. For the CDR3, the DNA is TGTGCCAGCAGCCCGAAACAGGGTCGTTTAAACCATGGCTACACCTTC. Residues: CASSPKQGRLNHGYTF.

This chain uses TRBV27 with TRBJ2-5; 7 nucleotides agree with TRBD1. This CDR3 has 15 residues. CDR1 MNHEY and CDR2 SMNVEV come from the germline V gene (reference sequence). The ends lost 6 bases at V and 4 bases at J; junction bases unmatched: 11. The CDR3 DNA sequence: TGTGCCAGCAGCTTCACAGGGGCCCTCAGAGAGACCCAGTACTTC. Translating gives CASSFTGALRETQYF.

There are many counts of this clonotype. V is TRBV20-1 and J is TRBJ1-1, with D tentatively TRBD1 (5 bases). The CDR3 has 12 residues. Trimming stripped 3 bases from V and 5 bases from J, with 10 bases between. Germline V gene data show CDR1 as DFQATT and CDR2 as SNEGSKA (reference sequence). The CDR3, as DNA: TGCAGTGCTAGGGGGGGAGTGACTGAAGCTTTCTTT. Residues: CSARGGVTEAFF.

This clonotype was seen more than once but under ten times. This sequence joins TRBV7-2 and TRBJ1-2; D not resolved. CDR1 SGHTA and CDR2 FQGNSA come from the germline V gene. The CDR3 is 13 residues long. Trimming removed 5 bases at V and 1 base at J, with 8 bases between. The CDR3 sequence is CASSPLFNYGYTF. In nucleotides, the CDR3 is TGTGCCAGCAGCCCCCTCTTTAACTATGGCTACACCTTC.

This clonotype was counted many times. CDR3 in DNA: TGCAGCGTTGCCACAGCTGCTAACTATGGCTACACCTTC. Its translation: CSVATAANYGYTF. The chain is built from TRBV29-1 and TRBJ1-2; D gene ambiguous. The germline V gene has CDR1 SQVTM and CDR2 ANQGSEA. Trimming pared 4 bases from V and 0 bases from J, leaving 9 bases between. This CDR3 spans 13 amino acids.

Points on this clonotype: A read error may explain this, as a much larger clone is one base away. CDR3 protein: CSARDPRRQDMQYF. The DNA for the CDR3 is TGCAGTGCTAGGGACCCAAGACGACAGGACATGCAGTACTTC. V gene TRBV20-1 combines with J gene TRBJ2-4; D might be TRBD1 (6 bases). This CDR3 spans 14 amino acids. Looked up from germline, CDR1 is DFQATT and CDR2 is SNEGSKA (reference sequence).

The rearrangement joins TRBV6-1 to TRBJ1-5, with D possibly TRBD1 on 6 matching bases. Trimming took off 7 bases at V and 4 bases at J, with 14 bases between the two ends. The germline CDR1 and CDR2 sequences are MNHNS and SASEGT. This CDR3 is built from 14 residues. The CDR3 DNA is TGTGCCAGCACCCACGGACAGATAAATCAGCCCCAGCATTTT. Its translation is CASTHGQINQPQHF.

The chain is built from TRBV24-1 and TRBJ2-7; no reliable D call. The CDR3 length is 12 residues. V gave up 2 bases and J gave up 7 bases, with 8 bases separating them. Germline-derived CDR1 and CDR2 are KGHDR and SFDVKD. DNA for the CDR3: TGTGCCACCAGTGATTCCCATTCGGAGCAGTACTTC. Translating it yields CATSDSHSEQYF.

This clonotype was seen at least ten times. This chain joins TRBV5-1 and TRBJ1-6; 10 nucleotides agree with TRBD1. Germline V gives CDR1 SGHRS, CDR2 YFSETQ. This CDR3 contains 16 residues. V lost 1 base to trimming and J lost 10 bases; unmatched junction nucleotides: 8. CDR3 sequence: CASSLFGGTGESPLHF. In DNA form, the CDR3 reads TGCGCCAGCAGCTTGTTCGGGGGGACAGGGGAATCACCCCTCCACTTT.

The chain couples TRBV7-2 to TRBJ2-5; TRBD2 agrees at 11 bases. V was pared by 6 bases and J by 0 bases, with 6 bases of the junction left unmatched. Germline CDR1 reads SGHTA; CDR2 reads FQGNSA. The CDR3 runs 16 residues. CDR3 sequence: CASRGTSGGYQETQYF. The CDR3 DNA is TGTGCCAGCAGGGGCACTAGCGGGGGCTACCAAGAGACCCAGTACTTC.

This clonotype came up many times. The J gene is TRBJ2-3, the V gene TRBV20-1, with D possibly matching TRBD1 (6 bases). The germline CDR1 and CDR2 sequences are DFQATT and SNEGSKA (reference sequence). CDR3 length equals 15 residues. Trimming removed 1 base from V and 4 bases from J, with 15 bases in between. CDR3 residues: CSARGPTPGADTQYF. The CDR3 DNA follows: TGCAGTGCTAGAGGCCCGACCCCAGGGGCAGATACGCAGTATTTT.